A single sample gave rise to the 32 T cell receptor beta chains below, sequenced in a study of tumor-infiltrating lymphocytes in localized non-small cell lung cancer. TCRdb's copy holds only in-frame clones and misses some; the assay was immunoSEQ multiplex PCR. The sample gives over 9,500 clones, 55% to 75% of which show up once; 7% is in the top ten. Sample: lung tumor tissue. Receptor source: a human donor with non-small cell lung cancer.

The chain carries TRBV4-1 and TRBJ2-7; 7 bases fit TRBD1. Germline lookup yields CDR1 MGHRA and CDR2 YSYEKL. Losses at the gene ends were 0 bases for V and 5 bases for J; bases not matched to a gene: 4. This CDR3 has 14 amino acids. The CDR3 protein is CASSQEGQIHEQYF. The CDR3 bases are TGCGCCAGCAGCCAAGAGGGACAGATTCACGAGCAGTACTTC.

The rearrangement joins TRBV6-1 to TRBJ1-5, with D uncertain. Looked up from germline, CDR1 is MNHNS and CDR2 is SASEGT. The CDR3 covers 14 residues. The germline V and J ends were trimmed by 2 bases and 5 bases, with 10 bases remaining between them. The CDR3 DNA reads as TGTGCCAGCAGTGAAAGCGGTTCCGATCAGCCCCAGCATTTT. Encoded protein: CASSESGSDQPQHF.

The chain uses TRBV6-6 and TRBJ2-7; TRBD1 is a possible D gene (6 bases). Germline V gives CDR1 MNHNY, CDR2 SVGAGI (reference sequence). Trimming left V 5 bases short and J 4 bases short, with 9 bases between. CDR3 length equals 12 residues. CDR3 coding DNA: TGTGCCAGCAGTGTACAGGGATACGAGCAGTACTTC. Its translation: CASSVQGYEQYF.

The J gene is TRBJ2-1, the V gene TRBV5-4, with 11 nucleotides matching TRBD2. This CDR3 contains 14 residues. Germline V gene data show CDR1 as SGHNT and CDR2 as YYREEE (reference sequence). V lost 2 bases to trimming and J lost 9 bases; unmatched junction nucleotides: 4. The CDR3 loop reads CASSFSGRAGEQFF. The CDR3 nucleotides are TGTGCCAGCAGCTTTAGCGGGAGGGCCGGTGAGCAGTTCTTC.

This clone was recorded a few times. V and J are TRBV18 and TRBJ2-2, with 9 bases that match TRBD1. Trimming removed 7 bases from V and 5 bases from J; junction bases left unmatched: 5. Germline V lookup: CDR1 KGHSH, CDR2 LQKENI. The CDR3 has 14 amino acids. DNA of the CDR3: TGTGCCAGCTTACCGACAGGGGGGACCGGGGAGCTGTTTTTT. It is translated as CASLPTGGTGELFF.

V gene TRBV19 combines with J gene TRBJ1-2, with a weak D call TRBD1 (5 bases). Trimming stripped 4 bases from V and 0 bases from J, with 12 bases between. The CDR3 length is 15 residues. Germline CDR1 is LNHDA and CDR2 is SQIVND (reference sequence). CDR3 DNA sequence: TGTGCCAGTAGTAAGGGACTGCCTACTAACTATGGCTACACCTTC. It is translated as CASSKGLPTNYGYTF.

The chain is built from TRBV6-5 and TRBJ1-5, with D unclear. Germline V CDR1 and CDR2: MNHEY, SVGAGI. Deletions cut 2 bases from V and 9 bases from J, with 8 bases between. The CDR3 runs to 12 residues. CDR3 amino acids: CASSYPIGPQHF. The CDR3 nucleotides read TGTGCCAGCAGTTACCCCATTGGGCCCCAGCATTTT.

This chain's CDR3 is CASRQLGDYGYTF. The CDR3 DNA is TGTGCCAGCAGGCAACTGGGAGATTATGGCTACACCTTC. This rearrangement joins TRBV6-5 to TRBJ1-2; D is uncertain. Deletions cut 6 bases from V and 5 bases from J, with 13 bases between. The CDR3 has 13 residues. CDR1 is MNHEY and CDR2 is SVGAGI in the germline V gene.

The chain recombines TRBV28 with TRBJ1-5; D is possibly TRBD1 (5 bases). Trimming removed 8 bases from V and 6 bases from J, with 17 bases in between. The CDR3 is 14 amino acids. The germline V gene encodes CDR1 MDHEN and CDR2 SYDVKM. The CDR3 is CASSDGGSPQPQHF. For the CDR3, the DNA is TGTGCCAGCTCCGATGGGGGGAGCCCTCAGCCCCAGCATTTT.

The rearrangement links TRBV7-9 to TRBJ2-3; 9 bases are a match to TRBD2. The CDR3 is made up of 16 amino acids. J gave up 4 bases and V 4 bases, and 9 bases lay outside the gene matches. Germline V gene data show CDR1 as SEHNR and CDR2 as FQNEAQ (reference sequence). The CDR3 loop reads CASSSTTSGESDTQYF. As DNA, the CDR3 is TGTGCCAGCAGCTCTACGACTAGCGGAGAGTCAGATACGCAGTATTTT.

There are a few counts of this clone. This chain connects TRBV19 to TRBJ2-7, with 8 bases matching TRBD2. CDR3 size: 13 residues. Unmatched junction bases numbered 8, after V lost 7 bases and J lost 6 bases. CDR1 is LNHDA, CDR2 SQIVND, per germline (reference sequence). CDR3 protein: CASTHGGAGEQYF. The CDR3 nucleotides are TGTGCCAGTACCCACGGGGGGGCGGGCGAGCAGTACTTC.

The CDR3 loop reads CASSPQESYNEQFF. CDR3 coding DNA: TGTGCCAGCTCACCACAGGAGTCCTACAATGAGCAGTTCTTC. V is TRBV18 and J is TRBJ2-1; D is unresolved. Germline CDR1 is KGHSH and CDR2 is LQKENI. CDR3 size: 14 residues. V lost 1 base and J lost 1, with 5 bases in between.

By sample fraction, this clone is medium-sized (0.01 to 0.1%). The chain couples TRBV11-2 to TRBJ2-5; D might be TRBD1 or TRBD2, each matching 5 bases. This CDR3 is 14 amino acids long. Per germline, CDR1 SGHAT and CDR2 FQNNGV. V lost 4 bases and J lost 1, with 10 bases in between. The CDR3 protein is CASSSPGTQETQYF. CDR3 in DNA: TGTGCCAGCAGCTCACCAGGGACCCAAGAGACCCAGTACTTC.

This clone was counted between two and nine times. The chain recombines TRBV7-9 with TRBJ1-5, with unresolved D. The CDR3 runs 12 residues. Germline lookup yields CDR1 SEHNR and CDR2 FQNEAQ (reference sequence). V lost 5 bases to trimming and J lost 6 bases, with 8 bases between them. The CDR3 reads CASSAGIQPQHF. The CDR3 DNA sequence: TGTGCCAGCAGCGCAGGTATTCAGCCCCAGCATTTT.

A remark on this clone: In the same sample, other DNA sequences code for this CDR3. The chain recombines TRBV20-1 with TRBJ2-5; no definite D call. Germline V gives CDR1 DFQATT, CDR2 SNEGSKA (reference sequence). Trimming cost V 3 bases and J 4 bases, with 3 bases left between them. This CDR3 is 10 amino acids long. This chain's CDR3 is CSARVETQYF. CDR3 nucleotides: TGCAGTGCTAGGGTAGAGACCCAGTACTTC.

V gene TRBV5-5 combines with J gene TRBJ1-4; D might be TRBD1 (6 bases). Trimming stripped 4 bases from V and 4 bases from J, with 17 bases between. CDR3 length equals 16 residues. The germline CDR1 and CDR2 sequences are SGHKS and YYEKEE (reference sequence). As DNA, the CDR3 is TGTGCCAGCAGCCTCCAGGGGAGGCTGGGTAATGAAAAACTGTTTTTT. It is translated as CASSLQGRLGNEKLFF.

The chain is built from TRBV4-2 and TRBJ2-7; 8 nucleotides line up with TRBD2. Unmatched junction bases numbered 5, after V lost 5 bases and J lost 5 bases. The CDR3 sequence is 13 residues long. Germline CDR1 and CDR2: LGHNA and YNFKEQ. The CDR3 reads CASSKSGSNEQYF. DNA for the CDR3: TGTGCCAGCAGCAAAAGCGGGAGTAACGAGCAGTACTTC.

This clone was picked up a small number of times. The V gene is TRBV7-2, the J gene TRBJ1-3; TRBD1 matches at 8 bases. CDR3 size: 13 residues. The J segment lost 11 bases and the V segment lost 0 bases, leaving 3 bases of the junction unmatched. The germline V gene encodes CDR1 SGHTA and CDR2 FQGNSA. The CDR3 region is CASSLATGDSIYF. In nucleotides, the CDR3 is TGTGCCAGCAGCTTAGCGACAGGGGACTCCATATATTTT.

J is TRBJ1-4 and V is TRBV20-1; D call uncertain. Between the trimmed V and J ends, which lost 5 bases and 5 bases, there was a span of 6 bases. Germline CDR1 DFQATT, CDR2 SNEGSKA (reference sequence). This CDR3 region has 11 residues. The CDR3 DNA reads TGCAGTGCTGGACGGAATGAAAAACTGTTTTTT. This gives the protein CSAGRNEKLFF.

The chain has TRBV7-8 and TRBJ2-7, with 7 bases fitting TRBD1. Germline-derived CDR1 and CDR2 are SGHVS and FQNEAQ. V gave up 5 bases and J gave up 2 bases; unmatched junction bases: 6. CDR3 length: 14 residues. The CDR3 is CASSPTGDPYEQYF. DNA for the CDR3: TGTGCCAGCAGCCCCACAGGGGACCCCTACGAGCAGTACTTC.

The rearrangement links TRBV7-6 to TRBJ2-2; D is tentatively TRBD1 or TRBD2 (5 bases each). Germline V gene sequence: CDR1 SGHVS, CDR2 FNYEAQ. CDR3 size: 15 residues. The ends were cut back, 8 bases at V and 1 base at J, with 14 bases in the middle. The CDR3 here is CASGGRGGNTGELFF. CDR3 coding DNA: TGTGCCAGCGGGGGACGTGGGGGGAACACCGGGGAGCTGTTTTTT.

The chain links TRBV18 to TRBJ2-5; 7 bases fit TRBD2. With V trimmed by 5 bases and J by 0 bases, 9 bases remained unmatched. CDR1 is KGHSH and CDR2 is LQKENI in the germline V gene. The CDR3 runs to 16 residues. CDR3 in DNA: TGTGCCAGCTCAGCCGAGACTAGCTCGTACCAAGAGACCCAGTACTTC. It codes for CASSAETSSYQETQYF.

The gene calls are TRBV18 and TRBJ1-3, with a weak D call TRBD1 (6 bases). Trimming left V 2 bases short and J 6 bases short, with 8 bases between. The V gene's germline CDR1 is KGHSH and CDR2 LQKENI. The CDR3 is 13 residues long. The CDR3 spells CASSPRTENTIYF. DNA for the CDR3: TGTGCCAGCTCACCAAGGACAGAAAACACCATATATTTT.

This clone was recorded once. The chain recombines TRBV29-1 with TRBJ2-3, with TRBD2 matching over 9 bases. CDR3 length equals 14 residues. The junction had 8 bases not matched to a gene; V was cut back by 3 bases and J by 7 bases. Germline values: CDR1 SQVTM, CDR2 ANQGSEA. In nucleotides, the CDR3 is TGCAGCGTTGACGAGCGGGGGGCCGGGAATACGCAGTATTTT. Amino acid sequence: CSVDERGAGNTQYF.

The J gene is TRBJ1-3, the V gene TRBV5-1, with D unresolved. The CDR3 loop spans 14 amino acids. The germline CDR1 and CDR2 sequences are SGHRS and YFSETQ. Trimming removed 7 bases from V and 0 bases from J, with 11 bases in between. The CDR3 reads CASSDGSSGNTIYF. The CDR3 DNA reads as TGCGCCAGCTCCGACGGCAGCTCTGGAAACACCATATATTTT.

The genes are TRBV5-1 and TRBJ2-5, with 11 bases matching TRBD1. Trimming removed 5 bases from V and 5 bases from J; junction bases left unmatched: 5. The CDR3 contains 14 residues. Germline-derived CDR1 and CDR2 are SGHRS and YFSETQ. CDR3 DNA: TGCGCCAGCAGTCGGACAGGGGGCCCGGAGACCCAGTACTTC. Translating it yields CASSRTGGPETQYF.

The chain combines TRBV5-1 with TRBJ1-2; D is possibly TRBD1 (6 bases). Germline CDR1 reads SGHRS; CDR2 reads YFSETQ. The CDR3 spans 14 residues. Trimming left V 3 bases short and J 3 bases short, with 12 bases between. CDR3 in amino acids: CASSSRGAHYGYTF. As DNA, the CDR3 is TGCGCCAGCAGCTCGAGGGGGGCCCACTATGGCTACACCTTC.

In this sample, this clone turned up once. The chain is built from TRBV2 and TRBJ1-1, with 11 positions matching TRBD1. The CDR3 is 13 amino acids. Germline assignment: CDR1 SNHLY and CDR2 FYNNEI. The ends lost 8 bases at V and 5 bases at J; junction bases unmatched: 4. The CDR3 DNA reads TGTGCCAGCCCCGGGACAGGGGGGACTGAAGCTTTCTTT. This translates into CASPGTGGTEAFF.

The sample holds one count of this clone. The rearrangement joins TRBV5-1 to TRBJ2-7, with TRBD2 matching 10 bases. The CDR3 has 14 amino acids. V lost 4 bases to trimming and J lost 3 bases; unmatched junction nucleotides: 4. Germline CDR1 SGHRS, CDR2 YFSETQ. The CDR3, as DNA: TGCGCCAGCAGCCCTGGACTAGCGGTCTACGAGCAGTACTTC. Translation: CASSPGLAVYEQYF.

The chain combines TRBV29-1 with TRBJ1-2, with D possibly matching TRBD1 (6 bases). This CDR3 is built from 15 residues. Germline CDR1 SQVTM, CDR2 ANQGSEA. V dropped 4 bases and J dropped 2 bases, with 17 bases sitting between them. The CDR3 here is CSVVAGAQGNYGYTF. As DNA, the CDR3 is TGCAGCGTTGTAGCAGGGGCCCAAGGGAACTATGGCTACACCTTC.

This chain uses TRBV7-9 with TRBJ2-2; the D is unclear. This CDR3 is built from 14 residues. V lost 1 base and J lost 7, with 10 bases in between. CDR1 and CDR2 (germline): SEHNR, FQNEAQ (reference sequence). The CDR3 protein is CASSLVSAGGELFF. CDR3 nucleotides: TGTGCCAGCAGCTTAGTGTCAGCTGGCGGGGAGCTGTTTTTT. Full variable domain (remainder filled in from reference TRBV7-9 and TRBJ2-2): DTGVSQNPRHKITKRGQNVTFRCDPISEHNRLYWYRQTLGQGPEFLTYFQNEAQLEKSRLLSDRFSAERPKGSFSTLEIQRTEQGDSAMYLCASSLVSAGGELFFGEGSRLTVL.

The chain links TRBV7-2 to TRBJ2-5, with D perhaps TRBD2 (6 bases). The length of the CDR3 is 14 residues. CDR1 and CDR2 (germline): SGHTA, FQGNSA. V lost 1 base and J 7 bases, leaving 13 bases between the germline ends. CDR3 in DNA: TGTGCCAGCAGCTTAGGCGACGCCGGGGGGACCCAGTACTTC. Its protein product is CASSLGDAGGTQYF.